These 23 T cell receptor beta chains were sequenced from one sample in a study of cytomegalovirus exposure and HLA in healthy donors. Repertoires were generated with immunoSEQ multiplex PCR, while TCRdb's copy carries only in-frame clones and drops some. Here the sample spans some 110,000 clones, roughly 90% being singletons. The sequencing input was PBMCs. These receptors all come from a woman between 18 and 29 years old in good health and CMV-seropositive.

CDR3 nucleotide sequence: TGCAGCGTTGAAGATTGGGACACCAACCTAAACACCGGGGAGCTGTTTTTT. Translating it yields CSVEDWDTNLNTGELFF. The genes are TRBV29-1 and TRBJ2-2; possibly TRBD1 for D (6 bases). The CDR3 covers 17 residues. Germline V gene lookup returns CDR1 SQVTM and CDR2 ANQGSEA. V was clipped by 0 bases and J by 2 bases, with 16 bases between them.

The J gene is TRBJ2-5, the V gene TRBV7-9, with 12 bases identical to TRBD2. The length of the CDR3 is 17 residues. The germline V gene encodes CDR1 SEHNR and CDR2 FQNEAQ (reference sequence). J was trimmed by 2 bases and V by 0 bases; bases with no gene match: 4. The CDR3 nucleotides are TGTGCCAGCAGCTTAGCCGAACTAGCGGGGGGACAAGAGACCCAGTACTTC. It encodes CASSLAELAGGQETQYF. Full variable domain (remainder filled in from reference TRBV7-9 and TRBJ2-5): DTGVSQNPRHKITKRGQNVTFRCDPISEHNRLYWYRQTLGQGPEFLTYFQNEAQLEKSRLLSDRFSAERPKGSFSTLEIQRTEQGDSAMYLCASSLAELAGGQETQYFGPGTRLLVL.

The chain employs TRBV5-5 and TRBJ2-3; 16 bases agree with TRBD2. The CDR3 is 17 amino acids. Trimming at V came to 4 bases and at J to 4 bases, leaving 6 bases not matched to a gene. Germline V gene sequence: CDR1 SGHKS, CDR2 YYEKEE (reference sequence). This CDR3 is CASSPGGTSGGADTQYF. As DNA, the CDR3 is TGTGCCAGCAGCCCCGGGGGGACTAGCGGGGGGGCAGATACGCAGTATTTT.

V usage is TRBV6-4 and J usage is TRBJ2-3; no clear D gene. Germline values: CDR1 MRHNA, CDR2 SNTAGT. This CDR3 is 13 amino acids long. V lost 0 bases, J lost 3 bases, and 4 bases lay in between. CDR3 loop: CASSDSQTDTQYF. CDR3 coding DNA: TGTGCCAGCAGTGACTCCCAGACAGATACGCAGTATTTT.

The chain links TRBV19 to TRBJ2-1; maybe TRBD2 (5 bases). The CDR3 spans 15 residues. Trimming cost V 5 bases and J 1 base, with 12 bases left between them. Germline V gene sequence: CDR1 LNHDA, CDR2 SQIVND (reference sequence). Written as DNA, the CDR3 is TGTGCCAGTAGTGGTAAGGACTCTTCCTACAATGAGCAGTTCTTC. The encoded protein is CASSGKDSSYNEQFF.

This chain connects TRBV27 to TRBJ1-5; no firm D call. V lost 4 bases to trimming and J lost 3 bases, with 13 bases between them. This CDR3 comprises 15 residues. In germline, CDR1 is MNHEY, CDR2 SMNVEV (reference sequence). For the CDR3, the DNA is TGTGCCAGCAGTTCCCGACGGGATCACAATCAGCCCCAGCATTTT. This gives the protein CASSSRRDHNQPQHF.

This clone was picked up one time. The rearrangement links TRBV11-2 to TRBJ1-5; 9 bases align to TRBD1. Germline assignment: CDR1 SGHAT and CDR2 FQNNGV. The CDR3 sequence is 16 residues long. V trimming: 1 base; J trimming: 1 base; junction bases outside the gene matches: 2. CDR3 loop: CASSLGTGGSNQPQHF. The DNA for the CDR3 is TGTGCCAGCAGCTTAGGTACAGGGGGCAGCAATCAGCCCCAGCATTTT.

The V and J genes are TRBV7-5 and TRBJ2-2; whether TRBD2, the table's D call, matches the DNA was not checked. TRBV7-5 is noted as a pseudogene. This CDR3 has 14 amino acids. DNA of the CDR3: TGTGCCAGAAGCCTTCCTACTAGCACCGGGGAGCTGTTTTTT. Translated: CARSLPTSTGELFF.

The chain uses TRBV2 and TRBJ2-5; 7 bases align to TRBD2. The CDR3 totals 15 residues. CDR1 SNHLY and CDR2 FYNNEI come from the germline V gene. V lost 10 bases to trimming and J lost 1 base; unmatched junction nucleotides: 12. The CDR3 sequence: CATKGRAGTQETQYF. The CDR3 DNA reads TGTGCCACGAAAGGCCGAGCGGGGACCCAAGAGACCCAGTACTTC.

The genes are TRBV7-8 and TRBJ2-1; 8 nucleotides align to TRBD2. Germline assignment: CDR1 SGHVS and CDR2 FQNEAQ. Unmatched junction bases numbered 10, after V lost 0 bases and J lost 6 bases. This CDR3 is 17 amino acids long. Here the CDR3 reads CASSLALPRGVGNEQFF. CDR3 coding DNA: TGTGCCAGCAGCTTAGCGCTACCGCGGGGGGTCGGCAATGAGCAGTTCTTC. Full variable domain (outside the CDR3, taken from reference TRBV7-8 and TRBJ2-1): GAGVSQSPRYKVAKRGQDVALRCDPISGHVSLFWYQQALGQGPEFLTYFQNEAQLDKSGLPSDRFFAERPEGSVSTLKIQRTQQEDSAVYLCASSLALPRGVGNEQFFGPGTRLTVL.

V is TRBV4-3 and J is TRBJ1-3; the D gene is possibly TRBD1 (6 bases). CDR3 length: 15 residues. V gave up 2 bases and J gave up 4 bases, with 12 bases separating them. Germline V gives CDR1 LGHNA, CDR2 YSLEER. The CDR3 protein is CASSQLTGLGNTIYF. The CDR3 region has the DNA TGCGCCAGCAGCCAACTTACAGGGTTAGGAAACACCATATATTTT.

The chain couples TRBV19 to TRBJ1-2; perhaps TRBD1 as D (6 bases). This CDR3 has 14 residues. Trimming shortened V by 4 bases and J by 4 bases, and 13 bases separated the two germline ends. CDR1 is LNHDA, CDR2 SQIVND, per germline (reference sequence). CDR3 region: CASSTRTEIYGYTF. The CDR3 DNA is TGTGCCAGTAGTACGAGGACAGAGATCTATGGCTACACCTTC.

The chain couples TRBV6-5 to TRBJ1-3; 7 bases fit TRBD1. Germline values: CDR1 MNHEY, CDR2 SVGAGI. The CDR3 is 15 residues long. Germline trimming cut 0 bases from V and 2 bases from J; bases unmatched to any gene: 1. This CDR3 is CASSYSDRPGNTIYF. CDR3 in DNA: TGTGCCAGCAGTTACTCGGACAGGCCTGGAAACACCATATATTTT.

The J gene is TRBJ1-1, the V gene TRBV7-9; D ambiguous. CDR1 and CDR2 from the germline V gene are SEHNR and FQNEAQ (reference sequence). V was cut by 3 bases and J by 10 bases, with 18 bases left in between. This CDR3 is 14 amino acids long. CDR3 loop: CASSFEGYRWAAFF. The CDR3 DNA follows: TGTGCCAGCAGCTTCGAGGGCTACCGGTGGGCAGCTTTCTTT. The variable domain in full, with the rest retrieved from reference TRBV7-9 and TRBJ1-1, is DTGVSQNPRHKITKRGQNVTFRCDPISEHNRLYWYRQTLGQGPEFLTYFQNEAQLEKSRLLSDRFSAERPKGSFSTLEIQRTEQGDSAMYLCASSFEGYRWAAFFGQGTRLTVV.

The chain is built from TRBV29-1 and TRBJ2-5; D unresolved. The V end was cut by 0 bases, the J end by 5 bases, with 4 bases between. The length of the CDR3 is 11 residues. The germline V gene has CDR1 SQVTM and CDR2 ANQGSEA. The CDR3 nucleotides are TGCAGCGTTGAAGATCTGGAGACCCAGTACTTC. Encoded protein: CSVEDLETQYF.

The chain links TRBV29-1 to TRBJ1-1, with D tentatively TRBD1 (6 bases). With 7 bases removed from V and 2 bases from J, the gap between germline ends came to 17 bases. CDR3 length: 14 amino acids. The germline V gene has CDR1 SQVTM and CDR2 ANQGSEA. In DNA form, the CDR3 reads TGCAGCGCCACCGTGGTACAGGGTAACACTGAAGCTTTCTTT. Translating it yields CSATVVQGNTEAFF.

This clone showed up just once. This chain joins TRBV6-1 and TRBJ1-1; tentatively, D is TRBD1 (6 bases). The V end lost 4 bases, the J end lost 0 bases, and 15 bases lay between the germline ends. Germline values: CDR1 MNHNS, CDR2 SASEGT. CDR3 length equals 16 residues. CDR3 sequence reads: CASSAGQLGMNTEAFF. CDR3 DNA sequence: TGTGCCAGCAGTGCAGGACAGTTGGGGATGAACACTGAAGCTTTCTTT.

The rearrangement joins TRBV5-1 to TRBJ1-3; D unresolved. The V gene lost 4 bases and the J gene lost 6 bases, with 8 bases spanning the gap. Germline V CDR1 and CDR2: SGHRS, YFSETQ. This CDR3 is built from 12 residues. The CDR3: CASSGGSNTIYF. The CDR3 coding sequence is TGCGCCAGCAGCGGAGGATCAAACACCATATATTTT.

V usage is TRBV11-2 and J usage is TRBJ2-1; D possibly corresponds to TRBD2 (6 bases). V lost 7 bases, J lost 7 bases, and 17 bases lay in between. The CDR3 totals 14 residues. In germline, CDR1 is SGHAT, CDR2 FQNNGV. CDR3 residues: CASTPGRLGNEQFF. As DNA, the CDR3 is TGTGCCAGCACCCCGGGACGACTAGGTAATGAGCAGTTCTTC.

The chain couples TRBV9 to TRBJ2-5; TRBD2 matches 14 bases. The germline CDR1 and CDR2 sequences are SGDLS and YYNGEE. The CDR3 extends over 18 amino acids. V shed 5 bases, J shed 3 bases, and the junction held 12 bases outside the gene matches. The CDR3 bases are TGTGCCAGCAGTTTCCAGGGGAGGGGACTAGCGGGGGAAGAGACCCAGTACTTC. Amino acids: CASSFQGRGLAGEETQYF.

In DNA, the CDR3 is TGTGCCAGAAGCTTGTACAGGGGGCGTCGAGTGATGAACACTGAAGCTTTCTTT. It translates to CARSLYRGRRVMNTEAFF. The rearrangement joins TRBV5-3 to TRBJ1-1; TRBD1 aligns across 9 bases. TRBV5-3 is placed among ORFs of uncertain function. This CDR3 is built from 18 residues. The junction had 10 bases not matched to a gene; V was cut back by 1 base and J by 0 bases.

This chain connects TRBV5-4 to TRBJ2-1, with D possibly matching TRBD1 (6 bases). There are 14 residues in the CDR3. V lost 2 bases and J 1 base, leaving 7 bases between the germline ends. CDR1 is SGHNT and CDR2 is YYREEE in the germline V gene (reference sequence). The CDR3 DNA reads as TGTGCCAGCAGCTTTGGACAGTCCTACAATGAGCAGTTCTTC. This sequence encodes CASSFGQSYNEQFF.

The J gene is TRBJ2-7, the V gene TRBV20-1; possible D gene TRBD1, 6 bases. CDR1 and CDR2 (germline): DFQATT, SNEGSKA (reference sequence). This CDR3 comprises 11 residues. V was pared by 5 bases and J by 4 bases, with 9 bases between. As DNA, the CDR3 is TGCAGTGCTTCGGACAGATACGAGCAGTACGTC. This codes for CSASDRYEQYV.